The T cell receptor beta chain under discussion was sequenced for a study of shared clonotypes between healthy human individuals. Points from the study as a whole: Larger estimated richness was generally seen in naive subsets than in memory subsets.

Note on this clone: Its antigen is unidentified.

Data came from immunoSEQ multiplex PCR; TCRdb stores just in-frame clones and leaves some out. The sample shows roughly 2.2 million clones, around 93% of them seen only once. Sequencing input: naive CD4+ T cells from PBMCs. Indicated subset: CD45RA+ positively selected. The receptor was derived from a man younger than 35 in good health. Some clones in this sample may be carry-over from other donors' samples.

CDR3 DNA: TGTGCCAGCACCGGACAGGGGCCCACTGAAGCTTTCTTT. It is translated as CASTGQGPTEAFF. The chain couples TRBV2 to TRBJ1-1; 9 nucleotides line up with TRBD1. The germline V gene has CDR1 SNHLY and CDR2 FYNNEI. CDR3 size: 13 residues. With V trimmed by 7 bases and J by 4 bases, 4 bases remained unmatched.